The T cell receptor (beta chain) under discussion was sequenced for a study of blood T cell repertoires in COVID-19. Original data processing: Researchers report that nucleated cell counts were estimated from reference gene primer amplification. Repertoires were generated with immunoSEQ multiplex PCR, while TCRdb's copy carries only in-frame clones and drops some. That table furnishes V, J and clone size, whereas the DNA furnished D and trimming. The table shows 200,000 to 300,000 clones, with more than 70% occurring only once. This clonotype was sampled from an elderly woman with COVID-19, enrolled during active disease. Input material: peripheral blood.

CDR3 sequence reads: CASMDGTANYGYTF. In DNA form, the CDR3 reads TGTGCCAGCATGGATGGTACAGCTAACTATGGCTACACCTTC. The V gene is TRBV2, the J gene TRBJ1-2; no reliable D call. V lost 7 bases to trimming and J lost 0 bases, with 12 bases between them. Germline V gene lookup returns CDR1 SNHLY and CDR2 FYNNEI. The CDR3 is 14 residues long.